This TCR beta chain originates from a study of blood T cell repertoires in COVID-19. Study details: Spain, Italy and the United States supplied samples that represented acute and convalescent COVID-19. The analysed material was cDNA or gDNA that came from T cells, B-cell-depleted T cells, or PBMCs.

CDR3 size: 14 residues. Germline V gene lookup returns CDR1 SEHNR and CDR2 FQNEAQ (reference sequence). Trimming removed 5 bases at V and 11 bases at J, with 16 bases between. Using immunoSEQ multiplex PCR, the repertoire was profiled, and TCRdb retains in-frame clones only, with some absent. The data contain about 210,000 clones, about 86% of them singletons. Sequenced material: PBMCs or T cells enriched from blood (not recorded which). J is TRBJ1-6 and V is TRBV7-9; D unclear. This TCR derives from a woman between 25 and 40 years old who had been exposed to COVID-19. CDR3 DNA sequence: TGTGCCAGCAGCCGCCGGGAGCTGAGTACACCCCTCCACTTT. This encodes CASSRRELSTPLHF.